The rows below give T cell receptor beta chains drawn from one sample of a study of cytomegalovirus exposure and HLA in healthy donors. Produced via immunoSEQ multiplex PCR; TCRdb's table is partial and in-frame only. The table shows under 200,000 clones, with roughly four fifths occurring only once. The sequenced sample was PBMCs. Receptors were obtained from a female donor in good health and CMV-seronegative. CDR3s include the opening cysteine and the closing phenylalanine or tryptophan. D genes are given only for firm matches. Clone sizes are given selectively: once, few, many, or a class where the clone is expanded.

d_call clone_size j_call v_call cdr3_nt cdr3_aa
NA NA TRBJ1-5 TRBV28 TGTGCCAGCAGTTTAGGGGGGGAGGGATGGCCCCAGCATTTT CASSLGGEGWPQHF
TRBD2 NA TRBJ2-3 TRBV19 TGTGCCAGTAGAGCTAGCGGGAGGAGGACAGATACGCAGTATTTT CASRASGRRTDTQYF
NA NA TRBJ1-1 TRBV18 TGTGCCAGCTCACCTGGACGGGAAGTCACTGAAGCTTTCTTT CASSPGREVTEAFF
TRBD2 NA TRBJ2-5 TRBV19 TGTGCCAGTAGTGAGCGGGGAGAGACCCAGTACTTC CASSERGETQYF
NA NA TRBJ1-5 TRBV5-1 TGCGCCAGCAGCTTGGCGGGGGAACAGCCCCAGCATTTT CASSLAGEQPQHF
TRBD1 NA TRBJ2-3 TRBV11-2 TGTGCCAGCAGCTTAGTTGCAGGGGGTCCAGATACGCAGTATTTT CASSLVAGGPDTQYF
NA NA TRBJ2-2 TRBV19 TGTGCCAGTAGTATAGATGGGAGATACACCGGGGAGCTGTTTTTT CASSIDGRYTGELFF
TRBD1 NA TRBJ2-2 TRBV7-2 TGTGCCAGCAGACTGGACAGGGCGAACACCGGGGAGCTGTTTTTT CASRLDRANTGELFF
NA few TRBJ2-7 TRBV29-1 TGCGGCACGGGTCCTCCCGAGCAGTACTTC CGTGPPEQYF
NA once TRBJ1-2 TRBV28 TGTGCCAGCAGTTCAACAAATCCTTATGGCTACACCTTC CASSSTNPYGYTF
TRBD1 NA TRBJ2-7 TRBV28 TGTGCCAGCAGTACGGGGACAGGGGACGAGCAGTACTTC CASSTGTGDEQYF
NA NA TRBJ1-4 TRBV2 TGTGCCAGCAGCCCCGGACGGGGGAATGAAAAACTGTTTTTT CASSPGRGNEKLFF
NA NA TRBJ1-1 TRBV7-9 TGTGCCAGCAGCTTAGCGCGGGTGGAGGGGGAGGGTACTGAAGCTTTCTTT CASSLARVEGEGTEAFF
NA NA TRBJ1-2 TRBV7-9 TGTGCCAGCAGTCCCGTGGTAGACTATGGCTACACCTTC CASSPVVDYGYTF
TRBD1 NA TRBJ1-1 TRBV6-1 TGTGCCAGCAGTGCATTACAGGGGAAATTGACTGAAGCTTTCTTT CASSALQGKLTEAFF
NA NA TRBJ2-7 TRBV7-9 TGTGCCAGCAGCCCGGGGGAGGGGGGATCCTACGAGCAGTACTTC CASSPGEGGSYEQYF
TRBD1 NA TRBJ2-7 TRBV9 TGTGCCAGCAGCGGAGGAGGGGGGACAGGGGTCGAGCAGTACTTC CASSGGGGTGVEQYF
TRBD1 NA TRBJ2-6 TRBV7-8 TGTGCCAGCAGCTTGACAGGGTCCGGGGCCAACGTCCTGACTTTC CASSLTGSGANVLTF
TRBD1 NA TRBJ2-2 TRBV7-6 TGTGCCAGCAGTACGACCCCGACAGGGGAAGTCACCGGGGAGCTGTTTTTT CASSTTPTGEVTGELFF
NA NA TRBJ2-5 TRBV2 TGTGCCAGCTATGGCCTCCAAGAGACCCAGTACTTC CASYGLQETQYF